This T cell receptor beta chain was found in a study of blood T cell repertoires in COVID-19 (TCRdb year 2020). Looking at the study overall: Samples covering the acute and convalescent phases of COVID-19 were provided by collaborators in the United States, Italy and Spain. The material from the prospective study consisted of cDNA or gDNA derived from T cells, B-cell-depleted T cells, or PBMCs. Deeply sampled blood TCRbeta repertoires from subjects exposed to, actively infected with, or recovered from COVID-19 were included in the dataset. The repertoires were released in a freely available public database intended as a resource for research on the immune response to SARS-CoV-2. Samples came from the ongoing ImmuneRACE study (first 160 participants) plus 1,254 subjects from 6 global collaborators. Nearly every sample came with metadata listing a de-identified subject ID, COVID-19 status, age in years and sex. Where HLA class I and class II types were available, the types were taken from metadata supplied by the sample provider, not from assay-based typing.

Samples from volunteer blood donors who had recovered from COVID-19 were contributed by a second Seattle source. The collaborating institutions used their own protocols to collect whole blood in K2EDTA tubes. For TCRbeta analysis, collaborators shipped samples as frozen whole blood, isolated PBMCs, or DNA extracted from either of those sample types. Study-level results and caveats: How much clinical and demographic metadata was included differed by source and by participant, and the metadata was provided uncurated.

Concerning this clone: Which antigen it targets is not known. Within one base of it there is no much larger clone, and no base qualities were kept.

The immunoSEQ Assay, a bias-controlled multiplex PCR, was used to amplify TCRbeta CDR3 regions from genomic DNA. On the study's bioinformatics: The number of nucleated cells in each sample was estimated from the amplification of reference gene primers within the assay. To quantify the absolute abundance of each unique TCRbeta CDR3 rearrangement, sequence reads were collapsed and filtered. Productive Simpson clonality was computed per sample as the square root of Simpson's diversity index over productive rearrangements. The clones in this table, taken by TCRdb from immuneACCESS, are in-frame only. Not every clone is retained; where verified, under half of the shortfall comes from an unresolved V gene, and the cause of the rest is unknown. Clone size and the V and J calls come from that table; the DNA yielded D and trimming. This sample gives approximately 240,000 clones in total; roughly 88% of them show up just once. Roughly 2% of the sample belongs to the ten largest clones.

This receptor was identified in a woman between 40 and 50 years old who had recovered from COVID-19. The sequenced sample consisted of peripheral blood.

The CDR3 region has the sequence CASSPTRIGRYGYTF. In nucleotide form, the sequence is TGTGCCAGCAGCCCGACCCGGATTGGGAGGTATGGCTACACCTTC. The chain couples TRBV6-5 to TRBJ1-2; the D gene remains uncertain. The germline ends are 19 bases apart after V is trimmed by 6 bases and J by 5 bases. The germline V gene sets CDR1 to MNHEY and CDR2 to SVGAGI. Including cysteine and phenylalanine, the CDR3 has 15 amino acids. Of the read, only the CDR3 DNA is kept; its 45 bases are in frame from base 1.